This T cell receptor (beta chain) is from a study of identical twins. The CDR3 has 13 residues. With 5 bases removed from V and 7 bases from J, the gap between germline ends came to 15 bases. Germline loops: CDR1 SNHLY, CDR2 FYNNEI. TCRdb analysed the 5' RACE reads with MiXCR anew, one entry per CDR3 protein. The table includes about 520,000 distinct CDR3 sequences, roughly a fifth detected once. Another study also made use of these data, one on T cells expressing NK-cell markers.

J is TRBJ2-7 and V is TRBV2; D is ambiguous. The clonotype comes from a woman between 18 and 29 years old in good health. Sequenced sample: CD4+ T cells sorted from blood. The CDR3 sequence is CASSSDVRREQYF. Written as DNA, the CDR3 is TGTGCCAGCAGTTCGGACGTACGCCGGGAGCAGTACTTC.